These 28 T cell receptor beta chains were all obtained from the same sample, sequenced in a study of chemoradiotherapy in HPV16-positive cancers. The method was immunoSEQ multiplex PCR; TCRdb's version includes in-frame clones alone and lacks a portion of them. Of about 12,000 clones listed, 55% to 65% are singletons. Sampling took place from a patient who underwent chemoradiotherapy. These receptor sequences come from a human donor with HPV-associated anogenital cancer.

The chain combines TRBV10-3 with TRBJ1-1, with TRBD1 as a possible D gene (5 bases). The germline V and J ends were trimmed by 0 bases and 11 bases, with 13 bases remaining between them. This CDR3 region has 13 residues. The germline gives CDR1 ENHRY, CDR2 SYGVKD. CDR3 sequence reads: CAISESMAGLAFF. The CDR3 DNA reads as TGTGCCATCAGTGAGTCAATGGCAGGGTTGGCTTTCTTT.

The CDR3, as DNA: TGTGCCAGCCGGGAGGGGATTAACTATGGCTACACCTTC. This gives the protein CASREGINYGYTF. This chain links TRBV6-6 with TRBJ1-2; D perhaps matches TRBD1 (5 bases). CDR1 and CDR2 (germline): MNHNY, SVGAGI (reference sequence). The germline V and J ends were trimmed by 8 bases and 1 base, with 11 bases remaining between them. The CDR3 has 13 residues.

The chain is built from TRBV28 and TRBJ2-7, with D possibly being TRBD1 (6 bases). The CDR3 is 14 amino acids. Per the germline V gene, CDR1 is MDHEN and CDR2 is SYDVKM. V was clipped by 1 base and J by 3 bases, with 10 bases between them. CDR3 DNA sequence: TGTGCCAGCAGTTTATTTCGGACAGACTACGAGCAGTACTTC. This codes for CASSLFRTDYEQYF.

The chain combines TRBV7-2 with TRBJ1-1, with 8 bases aligning to TRBD1. The CDR3 runs to 15 residues. Germline V gives CDR1 SGHTA, CDR2 FQGNSA. The V gene end was trimmed by 2 bases and the J gene end by 2 bases; junction bases not matched to a gene: 4. As DNA, the CDR3 is TGTGCCAGCAGCTTACTAGGGACAGGAAACACTGAAGCTTTCTTT. Translated: CASSLLGTGNTEAFF.

J is TRBJ1-5 and V is TRBV25-1, with D possibly being TRBD1 (5 bases). Germline V gene lookup returns CDR1 MGHDK and CDR2 SYGVNS. Trimming left V 4 bases short and J 6 bases short, with 10 bases between. CDR3 size: 13 residues. The CDR3 reads CASSGGVGQPQHF. As DNA, the CDR3 is TGTGCCAGCAGTGGAGGGGTCGGTCAGCCCCAGCATTTT.

The count of this clone is one. This chain links TRBV28 with TRBJ2-3, with D hard to call. CDR1 MDHEN and CDR2 SYDVKM come from the germline V gene. Between the trimmed V and J ends, which lost 6 bases and 6 bases, there was a span of 13 bases. The CDR3 covers 13 residues. The CDR3 protein is CASRPPVLDTQYF. The CDR3, as DNA: TGTGCCAGCAGGCCCCCGGTTCTGGATACGCAGTATTTT.

The CDR3 reads CASSFKNTEAFF. In DNA form, the CDR3 reads TGTGCCAGCAGTTTCAAAAACACTGAAGCTTTCTTT. V gene TRBV6-1 combines with J gene TRBJ1-1; D unclear. The CDR3 is 12 amino acids. CDR1 MNHNS and CDR2 SASEGT come from the germline V gene. Trimming shortened V by 5 bases and J by 2 bases, and 6 bases separated the two germline ends.

The chain combines TRBV7-9 with TRBJ1-5; D gene unclear. With 4 bases removed from V and 0 bases from J, the gap between germline ends came to 10 bases. This CDR3 comprises 15 residues. CDR1 and CDR2 from the germline V gene are SEHNR and FQNEAQ (reference sequence). The CDR3 DNA is TGTGCCAGCAGCTCCAAGGGTAATAGCAATCAGCCCCAGCATTTT. Its translation: CASSSKGNSNQPQHF.

The rearrangement uses TRBV29-1 and TRBJ1-2; a possible D gene is TRBD1 (5 bases). The germline V gene encodes CDR1 SQVTM and CDR2 ANQGSEA. V lost 2 bases and J lost 8, with 21 bases in between. The CDR3 has 15 residues. CDR3 DNA sequence: TGCAGCGTTGAACAGATGGCACAGGCGCTATTGGGCTACACCTTC. Protein sequence: CSVEQMAQALLGYTF.

This clone was observed a few times. The chain employs TRBV2 and TRBJ1-2; D unresolved. This CDR3 comprises 12 residues. Germline lookup yields CDR1 SNHLY and CDR2 FYNNEI. The V gene lost 7 bases and the J gene lost 8 bases, with 14 bases spanning the gap. The CDR3 DNA sequence: TGTGCCAGCAAAAAGGAGGGCGGCGGCTACACCTTC. Translated, it gives CASKKEGGGYTF.

The V gene is TRBV28, the J gene TRBJ1-5, with a tentative D call TRBD1 (6 bases). The germline V and J ends were trimmed by 11 bases and 4 bases, with 15 bases remaining between them. The germline CDR1 and CDR2 sequences are MDHEN and SYDVKM. This CDR3 contains 13 residues. The CDR3 loop is CAANRVRNQPQHF. The CDR3, as DNA: TGTGCCGCCAACAGGGTCAGGAATCAGCCCCAGCATTTT. Supplemented by reference TRBV28 and TRBJ1-5, the full variable domain reads DVKVTQSSRYLVKRTGEKVFLECVQDMDHENMFWYRQDPGLGLRLIYFSYDVKMKEKGDIPEGYSVSREKKERFSLILESASTNQTSMYLCAANRVRNQPQHFGDGTRLSIL.

The gene calls are TRBV7-9 and TRBJ1-1; 7 bases fit TRBD1. The germline V gene encodes CDR1 SEHNR and CDR2 FQNEAQ (reference sequence). Unmatched junction bases numbered 1, after V lost 1 base and J lost 2 bases. The CDR3 runs to 14 residues. The CDR3 bases are TGTGCCAGCAGCTTAGGACAGGGAAACACTGAAGCTTTCTTT. Residues: CASSLGQGNTEAFF.

This chain uses TRBV2 with TRBJ2-5, with 7 positions matching TRBD2. This CDR3 region has 13 residues. Unmatched junction bases numbered 6, after V lost 6 bases and J lost 5 bases. Germline CDR1 SNHLY, CDR2 FYNNEI. The CDR3 loop reads CASRVAGVETQYF. The CDR3 nucleotides are TGTGCCAGCAGGGTGGCGGGGGTTGAGACCCAGTACTTC.

The chain couples TRBV6-6 to TRBJ1-4; 11 positions agree with TRBD1. In germline, CDR1 is MNHNY, CDR2 SVGAGI (reference sequence). The CDR3 is 15 residues long. Trimming cost V 3 bases and J 8 bases; bases outside gene matches: 5. The CDR3 here is CASSYSGQGGEKLFF. CDR3 nucleotide sequence: TGTGCCAGCAGTTATTCGGGACAGGGGGGAGAAAAACTGTTTTTT.

The genes are TRBV4-2 and TRBJ2-3, with 7 nucleotides matching TRBD2. Germline values: CDR1 LGHNA, CDR2 YNFKEQ. Trimming at V came to 4 bases and at J to 2 bases, leaving 9 bases not matched to a gene. The CDR3 loop spans 16 amino acids. Here the CDR3 reads CASSPREAEYTDTQYF. The CDR3 nucleotides are TGTGCCAGCAGCCCCCGGGAGGCGGAATACACAGATACGCAGTATTTT.

CDR3 residues: CASSGGQVRGSNYGYTF. CDR3 bases: TGTGCCAGCAGCGGAGGACAGGTTAGGGGGTCTAACTATGGCTACACCTTC. This chain joins TRBV9 and TRBJ1-2; TRBD1 matches 7 bases. Germline V gene lookup returns CDR1 SGDLS and CDR2 YYNGEE. This CDR3 contains 17 residues. After removal of 3 bases from V and 0 bases from J, the junction contained 11 bases not matched to a gene.

This chain links TRBV14 with TRBJ2-1, with TRBD2 as a possible D gene (6 bases). V lost 3 bases, J lost 0 bases, and 18 bases lay in between. The CDR3 length is 18 residues. From germline, CDR1 is SGHDN and CDR2 FVKESK. CDR3 protein: CASSHPPGVGSSYNEQFF. The CDR3 coding sequence is TGTGCCAGCAGCCATCCTCCAGGTGTCGGGAGCTCCTACAATGAGCAGTTCTTC. Combining the CDR3 with reference TRBV14 and TRBJ2-1 gives the whole variable domain EAGVTQFPSHSVIEKGQTVTLRCDPISGHDNLYWYRRVMGKEIKFLLHFVKESKQDESGMPNNRFLAERTGGTYSTLKVQPAELEDSGVYFCASSHPPGVGSSYNEQFFGPGTRLTVL.

V gene TRBV28 combines with J gene TRBJ2-2; weak D call: TRBD1 (5 bases). The V end was cut by 5 bases, the J end by 2 bases, with 6 bases between. The CDR3 length is 13 residues. Per germline, CDR1 MDHEN and CDR2 SYDVKM. CDR3 amino acids: CASSDSNTGELFF. CDR3 bases: TGTGCCAGCAGTGACAGTAACACCGGGGAGCTGTTTTTT.

This chain connects TRBV7-9 to TRBJ1-1; TRBD1 aligns across 7 bases. Unmatched junction bases numbered 9, after V lost 5 bases and J lost 9 bases. The CDR3 is made up of 13 amino acids. Germline CDR1 reads SEHNR; CDR2 reads FQNEAQ (reference sequence). CDR3 region: CASSDMTGFKAFF. As DNA, the CDR3 is TGTGCCAGCAGCGACATGACAGGGTTTAAAGCTTTCTTT. The full variable domain, in which reference TRBV7-9 and TRBJ1-1 provide the parts outside the CDR3, is DTGVSQNPRHKITKRGQNVTFRCDPISEHNRLYWYRQTLGQGPEFLTYFQNEAQLEKSRLLSDRFSAERPKGSFSTLEIQRTEQGDSAMYLCASSDMTGFKAFFGQGTRLTVV.

The chain combines TRBV28 with TRBJ2-7; TRBD2 matches at 16 bases. Germline trimming cut 2 bases from V and 5 bases from J; bases unmatched to any gene: 12. The germline V gene has CDR1 MDHEN and CDR2 SYDVKM. The CDR3 is 19 residues long. CDR3 sequence: CASSLPTLGLAGGLNEQYF. In DNA form, the CDR3 reads TGTGCCAGCAGTTTACCTACCTTGGGACTAGCGGGGGGGCTTAACGAGCAGTACTTC.

There are a few counts of this clone. The V and J genes are TRBV14 and TRBJ1-6; the D is unclear. Trimming removed 1 base from V and 10 bases from J, with 11 bases in between. The CDR3 is 14 amino acids. The germline gives CDR1 SGHDN, CDR2 FVKESK. Written as DNA, the CDR3 is TGTGCCAGCAGCCAAGGTCAGGTCTACTCACCCCTCCACTTT. As protein: CASSQGQVYSPLHF.

The chain combines TRBV29-1 with TRBJ1-2; D not certain. Germline CDR1 reads SQVTM; CDR2 reads ANQGSEA. This CDR3 has 12 residues. V was pared by 4 bases and J by 4 bases, with 10 bases between. CDR3 bases: TGCAGCGTTGGAACCAGTTCCTATGGCTACACCTTC. Translated: CSVGTSSYGYTF.

The chain carries TRBV7-2 and TRBJ2-2; D possibly corresponds to TRBD1 (5 bases). Trimming stripped 5 bases from V and 3 bases from J, with 10 bases between. Germline-derived CDR1 and CDR2 are SGHTA and FQGNSA. The CDR3 is made up of 14 amino acids. The CDR3 sequence: CASSRGGYTGELFF. CDR3 coding DNA: TGTGCCAGCAGCAGGGGTGGCTACACCGGGGAGCTGTTTTTT.

The V call is TRBV5-4, the J call TRBJ1-1; 11 bases agree with TRBD1. The trim removed 3 bases at V and 3 bases at J, leaving 7 bases unmatched. Germline V gene sequence: CDR1 SGHNT, CDR2 YYREEE (reference sequence). This CDR3 region has 16 residues. The CDR3 protein is CASSSGTGGWDTEAFF. CDR3 nucleotides: TGTGCCAGCAGCTCCGGGACAGGGGGGTGGGACACTGAAGCTTTCTTT.

The chain links TRBV5-1 to TRBJ1-1, with D unresolved. This CDR3 has 13 amino acids. V lost 7 bases, J lost 5 bases, and 15 bases lay in between. The V gene's germline CDR1 is SGHRS and CDR2 YFSETQ. CDR3 region: CASAPYVSTEAFF. The CDR3 region has the DNA TGCGCCAGCGCCCCTTATGTGTCAACTGAAGCTTTCTTT. Full variable domain (rest looked up from reference TRBV5-1 and TRBJ1-1): KAGVTQTPRYLIKTRGQQVTLSCSPISGHRSVSWYQQTPGQGLQFLFEYFSETQRNKGNFPGRFSGRQFSNSRSEMNVSTLELGDSALYLCASAPYVSTEAFFGQGTRLTVV.

J is TRBJ1-2 and V is TRBV5-4; D gene ambiguous. The germline V and J ends were trimmed by 0 bases and 2 bases, with 8 bases remaining between them. The CDR3 consists of 14 residues. CDR1 SGHNT and CDR2 YYREEE come from the germline V gene (reference sequence). CDR3 sequence reads: CASSLASRNYGYTF. Here the CDR3 DNA reads TGTGCCAGCAGCTTGGCGTCGAGGAACTATGGCTACACCTTC.

This clone was seen a few times. The V gene is TRBV6-6, the J gene TRBJ2-7; possible D gene TRBD2, 6 bases. This CDR3 is built from 12 residues. From germline, CDR1 is MNHNY and CDR2 SVGAGI (reference sequence). The V end lost 8 bases, the J end lost 7 bases, and 15 bases lay between the germline ends. The CDR3 DNA is TGTGCCAGCGCGGCTAGCGTTTTTGAGCAGTACTTC. Translated: CASAASVFEQYF.

This clone was detected only a few times. The V and J genes are TRBV5-4 and TRBJ1-2; D uncertain. Germline V gene sequence: CDR1 SGHNT, CDR2 YYREEE (reference sequence). The CDR3 extends over 15 amino acids. V lost 4 bases and J lost 3, with 16 bases in between. The CDR3 DNA follows: TGTGCCAGCAGCCCGACACCGGACGGCTACTATGGCTACACCTTC. The encoded protein is CASSPTPDGYYGYTF.